This T cell receptor beta chain was recorded in a study of CD8+CD57+ T cells in acquired aplastic anemia. Investigators profiled TCR beta VDJ and CDR3 from genomic DNA template. Each CDR3 protein gets one entry after TCRdb re-called the reads with MiXCR. The table has approximately 250,000 distinct CDR3 sequences, roughly 80% seen once; the top ten hold about 41%. V lost 5 bases, J lost 10 bases, and 20 bases lay in between. The CDR3 has 14 amino acids. The germline V gene has CDR1 SGHVS and CDR2 FQNEAQ. Whoever was chosen for sequencing had shown CD8+CD57+ cell expansion by flow cytometry. Severe acquired aplastic anemia was diagnosed in all patients.

This receptor was obtained from a human donor with aplastic anemia. The rearrangement uses TRBV7-8 and TRBJ1-1, with D unclear. The sample taken for sequencing was sorted CD4+, CD8+, or CD8+CD57+ T cells (not recorded which) from PBMCs. The CDR3: CASSLLGGSAAAFF. The CDR3 nucleotides are TGTGCCAGCAGCCTCCTCGGTGGGAGCGCTGCAGCTTTCTTT.